These 28 T cell receptor beta chains were all obtained from the same sample, sequenced in a study of molecular identifiers for immune sequencing clone quantification. MiXCR was run by TCRdb on the PCR reads, yielding one entry per CDR3 protein. In the table there are hundreds of thousands of distinct CDR3 sequences, 25% of which are singletons. The sequenced sample was naive CD8+ T cells from blood, with Jurkat cell RNA spiked in. The subset here: FACS-sorted CD8+CD4-CCR7+CD45RA+ naive T cells. The receptors were gathered from a human donor in good health. Some libraries in this study had Jurkat cell RNA spiked in.

Note on this clonotype: A much larger clone lies one base from this, so it may be a read error. V is TRBV6-5 and J is TRBJ1-1, with TRBD1 as a possible D gene (5 bases). Trimming shortened V by 1 base and J by 4 bases, and 10 bases separated the two germline ends. The CDR3 covers 14 residues. Germline V gene data show CDR1 as MNHEY and CDR2 as SVGAGI. Here the CDR3 reads CASSYWGGGTEAFF. The DNA for the CDR3 is TGTGCCAGCAGTTACTGGGGGGGAGGCACTGAAGCTTTCTTT.

Comments on this clonotype: It may be a read error: a sequence one base away is much more abundant. The chain uses TRBV30 and TRBJ2-1; 7 nucleotides agree with TRBD1. The V segment lost 4 bases and the J segment 3 bases; nucleotides outside the gene matches: 6. This CDR3 region has 14 residues. CDR1 GTSNPN and CDR2 SVGIG come from the germline V gene (reference sequence). The CDR3 nucleotides are TGTGCCTGGACCCAAGGGACAGACTACAATGAGCAGTTCTTC. It codes for CAWTQGTDYNEQFF.

V gene TRBV7-9 combines with J gene TRBJ2-1; 13 nucleotides line up with TRBD2. The trim removed 4 bases at V and 2 bases at J, leaving 5 bases unmatched. The CDR3 sequence is 17 residues long. The germline V gene has CDR1 SEHNR and CDR2 FQNEAQ (reference sequence). The CDR3, as DNA: TGTGCCAGCAGCTCCCCTACTAGCGGGAGGGCCTACAATGAGCAGTTCTTC. This encodes CASSSPTSGRAYNEQFF.

Note on this clonotype: A much larger clone lies one base from this, so it may be a read error. This chain uses TRBV5-6 with TRBJ2-3, with D unclear. Germline V gene sequence: CDR1 SGHDT, CDR2 YYEEEE. The CDR3 length is 14 residues. The CDR3 DNA reads as TGTGCCAGCAGCTTGGCCCAGACCACAGATTCGCAGTATTTT. This translates into CASSLAQTTDSQYF. Full variable domain (rest looked up from reference TRBV5-6 and TRBJ2-3): DAGVTQSPTHLIKTRGQQVTLRCSPKSGHDTVSWYQQALGQGPQFIFQYYEEEERQRGNFPDRFSGHQFPNYSSELNVNALLLGDSALYLCASSLAQTTDSQYFGPGTRLTVL.

This clonotype was detected many times. The chain links TRBV10-3 to TRBJ1-1, with a tentative D call TRBD1 (6 bases). V gave up 0 bases and J gave up 5 bases, with 16 bases separating them. Germline V gives CDR1 ENHRY, CDR2 SYGVKD. This CDR3 has 16 amino acids. Written as DNA, the CDR3 is TGTGCCATCAGTGAGTCGATCGGGGGCGGTGGGACTGAAGCTTTCTTT. Translation: CAISESIGGGGTEAFF.

The V and J genes are TRBV29-1 and TRBJ2-7; weak D call: TRBD1 (5 bases). The V end was cut by 7 bases, the J end by 3 bases, with 10 bases between. The CDR3 runs 11 residues. CDR1 is SQVTM and CDR2 is ANQGSEA in the germline V gene. The DNA for the CDR3 is TGCAGCGCAATCCAGGGCTACGAGCAGTACTTC. Translation gives CSAIQGYEQYF.

This clonotype was picked up a small number of times. The chain employs TRBV9 and TRBJ1-5; 7 bases match TRBD1. CDR1 and CDR2 (germline): SGDLS, YYNGEE. The CDR3 consists of 16 residues. With 0 bases clipped from V and 7 bases from J, the junction kept 10 bases outside the gene matches. The DNA of the CDR3 is TGTGCCAGCAGCGTAGGTTGGGACAGCCGGGAACAGCCCCAGCATTTT. As protein: CASSVGWDSREQPQHF.

J is TRBJ1-2 and V is TRBV5-6, with D unresolved. The germline V gene encodes CDR1 SGHDT and CDR2 YYEEEE. Trimming removed 0 bases from V and 6 bases from J, with 9 bases in between. This CDR3 comprises 13 residues. The CDR3: CASSLEAANGYTF. The CDR3 DNA is TGTGCCAGCAGCTTGGAAGCCGCTAATGGCTACACCTTC.

In this sample, this clonotype turned up a few times. The V gene is TRBV12-3 or TRBV12-4, the J gene TRBJ2-2; possibly TRBD1 for D (5 bases). The V gene lost 0 bases and the J gene lost 6 bases, with 11 bases spanning the gap. The length of the CDR3 is 15 residues. In DNA, the CDR3 is TGTGCCAGCAGTTTAGCAGGGGCCTTCTCCGGGGAGCTGTTTTTT. Translated, it gives CASSLAGAFSGELFF.

This clonotype was detected ten times or more. V gene TRBV19 combines with J gene TRBJ1-5, with D perhaps TRBD1 (5 bases). This CDR3 has 15 amino acids. Germline loops: CDR1 LNHDA, CDR2 SQIVND (reference sequence). Trimming took 6 bases from V and 0 from J, leaving 12 bases between them. CDR3 sequence reads: CASSGTPYSNQPQHF. In DNA, the CDR3 is TGTGCCAGTAGCGGGACTCCGTATAGCAATCAGCCCCAGCATTTT.

The rearrangement joins TRBV9 to TRBJ2-6, with a weak D call TRBD2 (5 bases). V lost 0 bases to trimming and J lost 0 bases, with 16 bases between them. The germline V gene encodes CDR1 SGDLS and CDR2 YYNGEE. This CDR3 comprises 19 residues. The CDR3 DNA follows: TGTGCCAGCAGCGTAGCTGGCGGATCGGGATCCTCTGGGGCCAACGTCCTGACTTTC. As protein: CASSVAGGSGSSGANVLTF. Full variable domain (outside the CDR3, taken from reference TRBV9 and TRBJ2-6): DSGVTQTPKHLITATGQRVTLRCSPRSGDLSVYWYQQSLDQGLQFLIQYYNGEERAKGNILERFSAQQFPDLHSELNLSSLELGDSALYFCASSVAGGSGSSGANVLTFGAGSRLTVL.

The chain couples TRBV7-2 to TRBJ2-2; unclear D gene. Per the germline V gene, CDR1 is SGHTA and CDR2 is FQGNSA. This CDR3 is built from 15 residues. V was pared by 7 bases and J by 7 bases, with 19 bases between. The CDR3 bases are TGTGCCAGCATCCCACAAATGGGTATCGGCGGGGAGCTGTTTTTT. Encoded protein: CASIPQMGIGGELFF.

This clonotype was observed at least ten times. The chain recombines TRBV29-1 with TRBJ2-4; D gene uncertain. V lost 4 bases and J lost 7, with 14 bases in between. The CDR3 consists of 13 residues. Per the germline V gene, CDR1 is SQVTM and CDR2 is ANQGSEA. The CDR3 protein is CSVVSGVGNIQYF. Written as DNA, the CDR3 is TGCAGCGTTGTGTCCGGAGTCGGTAACATTCAGTACTTC.

This clonotype was seen a handful of times. This chain links TRBV12-3 or TRBV12-4 with TRBJ2-1, with 9 bases matching TRBD2. The CDR3 is made up of 16 amino acids. V shed 4 bases and J 4 bases; nucleotides not matched to a gene: 8. CDR3 coding DNA: TGTGCCAGCAGTTCCCCGCGGGGGGGCCTTTACAATGAGCAGTTCTTC. It encodes CASSSPRGGLYNEQFF.

The sample holds many counts of this clonotype. V gene TRBV10-3 combines with J gene TRBJ2-7; no reliable D call. V was pared by 3 bases and J by 4 bases, with 13 bases between. Germline V gives CDR1 ENHRY, CDR2 SYGVKD. The CDR3 sequence is 14 residues long. Here the CDR3 DNA reads TGTGCCATCAGTGATCCCGGCACCACTTACGAGCAGTACTTC. It codes for CAISDPGTTYEQYF.

Points on this clonotype: One base away lies a much larger clone, so this may be a sequencing read error. J is TRBJ1-2 and V is TRBV14, with D unclear. With 0 bases removed from V and 0 bases from J, the gap between germline ends came to 8 bases. Germline V gene lookup returns CDR1 SGHDN and CDR2 FVKESK. The CDR3 is 15 residues long. This CDR3 reads CASSQDIPPNYGYTF. The CDR3 bases are TGTGCCAGCAGCCAAGATATTCCACCTAACTATGGCTACACCTTC.

J is TRBJ1-6 and V is TRBV11-1; no reliable D call. There are 15 residues in the CDR3. CDR1 is SGHAT and CDR2 is FQDESV in the germline V gene (reference sequence). With 2 bases removed from V and 5 bases from J, the gap between germline ends came to 10 bases. DNA for the CDR3: TGTGCCAGCAGCTTATATTGGCCAGATAATTCACCCCTCCACTTT. Its protein is CASSLYWPDNSPLHF.

The CDR3 loop is CASSEAGTGGIYEQYF. For the CDR3, the DNA is TGTGCCAGCAGTGAAGCGGGGACAGGGGGTATCTACGAGCAGTACTTC. The chain joins TRBV6-1 to TRBJ2-7; 11 bases are shared with TRBD1. Losses at the gene ends were 0 bases for V and 3 bases for J; bases not matched to a gene: 4. This CDR3 spans 16 amino acids. CDR1 MNHNS and CDR2 SASEGT come from the germline V gene.

Concerning this clonotype itself: A much larger clone sits a single nucleotide away, making a read error possible. The rearrangement joins TRBV2 to TRBJ2-7, with a tentative D call TRBD2 (5 bases). CDR1 SNHLY and CDR2 FYNNEI come from the germline V gene. The CDR3 is 15 amino acids. This CDR3 reads CATKPGGLFSFEQYF. The DNA for the CDR3 is TGTGCCACCAAACCGGGCGGACTGTTCTCCTTCGAGCAGTACTTC.

Worth noting for this clonotype: With a much larger clone just one base away, this may be a read error. Here the CDR3 omits its conserved ending phenylalanine or tryptophan, so a read error is the likely source. The J gene is TRBJ1-1, the V gene TRBV7-9; D gene uncertain. V was shortened by 7 bases and J by 6 bases, with 12 bases between the two germline ends. Germline V gene data show CDR1 as SEHNR and CDR2 as FQNEAQ (reference sequence). The CDR3 is made up of 12 amino acids. The CDR3 nucleotides read TGTGCCAGCACCCTCCCAAACTCTGAAGCTTTCCTT. It specifies CASTLPNSEAFL.

This clonotype has only one observation. This chain joins TRBV28 and TRBJ1-5; D gene unclear. The V end was cut by 5 bases, the J end by 0 bases, with 23 bases between. CDR1 is MDHEN, CDR2 SYDVKM, per germline. CDR3 length: 19 amino acids. The chain's CDR3 is CASSRPWAVASNSNQPQHF. Written as DNA, the CDR3 is TGTGCCAGCAGTCGCCCCTGGGCGGTCGCTTCCAATAGCAATCAGCCCCAGCATTTT.

Concerning this clonotype itself: A read error is possible here, since a much larger clone lies one base away. The chain combines TRBV6-6 with TRBJ2-5, with 8 nucleotides matching TRBD2. Germline-derived CDR1 and CDR2 are MNHNY and SVGAGI (reference sequence). The CDR3 sequence is 16 residues long. Here the CDR3 DNA reads TGTGCCAGCAGTTACCCGGAGCGGGGGCTCTCAGAGGCCCAGTACTTC. This translates into CASSYPERGLSEAQYF.

This clonotype has at least ten counts. The chain uses TRBV28 and TRBJ2-5; D is unclear. V lost 3 bases to trimming and J lost 1 base, with 9 bases between them. The CDR3 is 14 residues long. Germline V gene data show CDR1 as MDHEN and CDR2 as SYDVKM. This chain's CDR3 is CASSLWQPQETQYF. DNA for the CDR3: TGTGCCAGCAGTTTGTGGCAGCCCCAAGAGACCCAGTACTTC.

In the case of this clonotype: It may be a read error: a sequence one base away is much more abundant. The genes are TRBV20-1 and TRBJ2-7, with D unresolved. The CDR3 extends over 13 amino acids. The V gene's germline CDR1 is DFQATT and CDR2 SNEGSKA (reference sequence). Trimming cost V 5 bases and J 1 base, with 12 bases left between them. DNA of the CDR3: TGCAGTGCTCGGTGGGATGGGTCCTACGAGCAGTACTTC. It translates to CSARWDGSYEQYF.

This rearrangement joins TRBV2 to TRBJ1-1, with D uncertain. From germline, CDR1 is SNHLY and CDR2 FYNNEI. Deletions cut 6 bases from V and 8 bases from J, with 10 bases between. The CDR3 contains 11 residues. CDR3 in amino acids: CASREQREAFF. CDR3 coding DNA: TGTGCCAGCAGAGAACAGCGGGAAGCTTTCTTT. Full variable domain (remainder filled in from reference TRBV2 and TRBJ1-1): EPEVTQTPSHQVTQMGQEVILRCVPISNHLYFYWYRQILGQKVEFLVSFYNNEISEKSEIFDDQFSVERPDGSNFTLKIRSTKLEDSAMYFCASREQREAFFGQGTRLTVV.

As concerns this clonotype: Possible read error: a much larger clone is one base away. The chain links TRBV4-3 to TRBJ2-1; 8 positions agree with TRBD1. The CDR3 is 15 residues long. The V gene's germline CDR1 is LGHNA and CDR2 YSLEER. J was trimmed by 2 bases and V by 1 base; bases with no gene match: 1. CDR3 sequence: CASSQGTGPYNEQFF. The CDR3 nucleotides read TGCGCCAGCAGCCAAGGGACAGGGCCCTACAATGAGCAGTTCTTC.

With regard to this clonotype: One base away lies a much larger clone, so this may be a sequencing read error. This chain's CDR3 is CASSPLMGQDTGELFF. The CDR3, as DNA: TGCGCCAGCAGCCCACTCATGGGGCAGGACACCGGGGAGCTGTTTTTT. The chain carries TRBV5-1 and TRBJ2-2, with TRBD1 as a possible D gene (5 bases). V was clipped by 4 bases and J by 3 bases, with 16 bases between them. Germline CDR1 and CDR2: SGHRS and YFSETQ. The CDR3 is 16 residues long. The variable domain in full, with the rest retrieved from reference TRBV5-1 and TRBJ2-2, is KAGVTQTPRYLIKTRGQQVTLSCSPISGHRSVSWYQQTPGQGLQFLFEYFSETQRNKGNFPGRFSGRQFSNSRSEMNVSTLELGDSALYLCASSPLMGQDTGELFFGEGSRLTVL.

As regards this clonotype: At one of its ends the junction is not consistent with the germline gene, which may arise from a read error. V is TRBV4-3 and J is TRBJ1-1; D gene unclear. CDR3 length: 13 amino acids. Per germline, CDR1 LGHNA and CDR2 YSLEER. Here the CDR3 DNA reads TGCGCCAGCAGCGAACTCCTGAACACTGGAGCTTTCTTT. Encoded protein: CASSELLNTGAFF.